Below are 31 T cell receptor beta chains sequenced from a single sample in a study of T cell clonotyping in hematopoietic cell transplantation. Data came from immunoSEQ multiplex PCR; TCRdb stores just in-frame clones and leaves some out. In the table there are some 5,500 clones, 75% to 80% of which are singletons. Sample: peripheral blood mononuclear cells, taken 30 days after allogeneic stem cell transplant. Receptors originate from a male patient in his sixties who had an allogeneic stem cell transplant from an unrelated donor, so the T cells may come from the graft donor. Some clones in this sample may be carry-over from other donors' samples.

The chain recombines TRBV1 with TRBJ1-6. TRBV1 is noted as a pseudogene. This CDR3 has 15 residues. CDR3 amino acids: CTSSLTGTENSPLHF. For the CDR3, the DNA is TGCACCAGCAGCCTGACCGGGACCGAGAATTCACCCCTCCACTTT.

The V and J genes are TRBV7-6 and TRBJ2-7; 7 bases match TRBD2. Germline CDR1 reads SGHVS; CDR2 reads FNYEAQ. The V gene end was trimmed by 5 bases and the J gene end by 0 bases; junction bases not matched to a gene: 10. This CDR3 has 16 amino acids. For the CDR3, the DNA is TGTGCCAGCAGCGAAGGTGGGGGGGGAAGCTCCTACGAGCAGTACTTC. Translation gives CASSEGGGGSSYEQYF.

The V gene is TRBV19, the J gene TRBJ2-6, with 8 bases that match TRBD1. The CDR3 length is 19 residues. V lost 7 bases to trimming and J lost 1 base; unmatched junction nucleotides: 15. Germline V lookup: CDR1 LNHDA, CDR2 SQIVND (reference sequence). DNA of the CDR3: TGTGCCAGTACCCCCGGACAGGGCTATTTTGGATCTGGGGCCAACGTCCTGACTTTC. This gives the protein CASTPGQGYFGSGANVLTF. Variable domain in full (rest from reference TRBV19 and TRBJ2-6): DGGITQSPKYLFRKEGQNVTLSCEQNLNHDAMYWYRQDPGQGLRLIYYSQIVNDFQKGDIAEGYSVSREKKESFPLTVTSAQKNPTAFYLCASTPGQGYFGSGANVLTFGAGSRLTVL.

This clone was counted once. The chain uses TRBV7-9 and TRBJ2-7; the D is unclear. Germline V gives CDR1 SEHNR, CDR2 FQNEAQ (reference sequence). This CDR3 is 13 amino acids long. Trimming stripped 7 bases from V and 3 bases from J, with 13 bases between. The CDR3 nucleotides read TGTGCCAGCACCGACGACCGCTTCTACGAGCAGTACTTC. The encoded protein is CASTDDRFYEQYF.

V and J are TRBV11-3 and TRBJ1-1; D gene ambiguous. The CDR3 covers 15 residues. Germline CDR1 and CDR2: SGHNT and YENEEA. Trimming took off 6 bases at V and 4 bases at J, with 18 bases between the two ends. CDR3 DNA sequence: TGTGCCAGCAGTCATTTCGGACTCTCGCCCACTGAAGCTTTCTTT. Encoded protein: CASSHFGLSPTEAFF.

The chain employs TRBV27 and TRBJ2-7, with a tentative D call TRBD1 (6 bases). This CDR3 has 15 residues. Deletions cut 2 bases from V and 0 bases from J, with 11 bases between. Germline CDR1 is MNHEY and CDR2 is SMNVEV (reference sequence). The CDR3 DNA sequence: TGTGCCAGCAGTTTAAGGACAGAGAGCTCCTACGAGCAGTACTTC. Translation: CASSLRTESSYEQYF.

This clone was seen only a few times. This chain links TRBV30 with TRBJ1-1, with a tentative D call TRBD1 (5 bases). The CDR3 contains 13 residues. Germline V lookup: CDR1 GTSNPN, CDR2 SVGIG (reference sequence). Deletions cut 6 bases from V and 5 bases from J, with 16 bases between. In nucleotides, the CDR3 is TGTGCCTGTGGTGCGGGGGGTCTGACTGAAGCTTTCTTT. Its translation: CACGAGGLTEAFF. Filled out from reference TRBV30 and TRBJ1-1, the complete variable domain reads SQTIHQWPATLVQPVGSPLSLECTVEGTSNPNLYWYRQAAGRGLQLLFYSVGIGQISSEVPQNLSASRPQDRQFILSSKKLLLSDSGFYLCACGAGGLTEAFFGQGTRLTVV.

The chain combines TRBV5-8 with TRBJ2-7, with TRBD1 matching over 10 bases. V gave up 7 bases and J gave up 5 bases; unmatched junction bases: 6. CDR1 is SGHTS, CDR2 YDEGEE, per germline. CDR3 length: 13 amino acids. The CDR3 DNA reads as TGTGCCAGCGGGGACAGGGGATATAACGAGCAGTACTTC. Translating it yields CASGDRGYNEQYF.

CDR3 residues: CASNRQGAAGELFF. The CDR3 region has the DNA TGTGCCAGTAATAGACAGGGGGCCGCCGGGGAGCTGTTTTTT. The chain has TRBV19 and TRBJ2-2; 10 nucleotides line up with TRBD1. CDR1 LNHDA and CDR2 SQIVND come from the germline V gene (reference sequence). The CDR3 covers 14 residues. Trimming at V came to 7 bases and at J to 6 bases, leaving 5 bases not matched to a gene.

The chain employs TRBV11-3 and TRBJ1-2; 10 bases are a match to TRBD1. Germline CDR1 and CDR2: SGHNT and YENEEA. This CDR3 has 15 residues. Trimming at V came to 5 bases and at J to 5 bases, leaving 8 bases not matched to a gene. CDR3 sequence (DNA): TGTGCCAGCAGCCGGGACAGGGGCGTACTTTATGGCTACACCTTC. Amino acids: CASSRDRGVLYGYTF.

V gene TRBV11-3 combines with J gene TRBJ2-1, with TRBD1 identical over 10 bases. Germline V gene sequence: CDR1 SGHNT, CDR2 YENEEA. This CDR3 contains 15 residues. V was clipped by 5 bases and J by 5 bases; unmatched bases: 6. The DNA for the CDR3 is TGTGCCAGCAGCATGGGACAGGGGTCCAACAATGAGCAGTTCTTC. This codes for CASSMGQGSNNEQFF.

The chain is built from TRBV5-1 and TRBJ1-1; unclear D gene. V lost 4 bases and J 0 bases, leaving 16 bases between the germline ends. This CDR3 contains 16 residues. CDR1 is SGHRS and CDR2 is YFSETQ in the germline V gene. The CDR3: CASSLDPLILNTEAFF. The CDR3 DNA reads as TGCGCCAGCAGCCTGGACCCCCTAATCCTGAACACTGAAGCTTTCTTT.

By sample fraction, this clone is large. The rearrangement links TRBV5-1 to TRBJ2-2, with D maybe TRBD2 (5 bases). Germline CDR1 reads SGHRS; CDR2 reads YFSETQ. The CDR3 extends over 16 amino acids. Trimming cost V 4 bases and J 1 base, with 14 bases left between them. The CDR3 reads CASSLRDSGNTGELFF. The CDR3 DNA reads as TGCGCCAGCAGCCTCCGGGATTCAGGGAACACCGGGGAGCTGTTTTTT.

The CDR3 coding sequence is TGCAGCGTTGACGTCGTTAGCGGGGATTTTACTCAGGTCGAGCAGTACTTC. It is translated as CSVDVVSGDFTQVEQYF. The genes are TRBV29-1 and TRBJ2-7, with TRBD2 matching 8 bases. The CDR3 runs to 17 residues. The J segment lost 6 bases and the V segment lost 3 bases, leaving 19 bases of the junction unmatched. The V gene's germline CDR1 is SQVTM and CDR2 ANQGSEA.

CDR3 region: CASSLSRDWYGEQFF. Here the CDR3 DNA reads TGTGCCAGCAGCTTATCTCGGGACTGGTATGGTGAGCAGTTCTTC. The V and J genes are TRBV11-3 and TRBJ2-1, with D maybe TRBD2 (6 bases). The CDR3 is made up of 15 amino acids. Germline V gene data show CDR1 as SGHNT and CDR2 as YENEEA. V lost 2 bases and J lost 9, with 17 bases in between.

The chain has TRBV30 and TRBJ1-1; tentatively, D is TRBD1 (6 bases). Trimming stripped 0 bases from V and 7 bases from J, with 6 bases between. CDR3 length: 11 residues. Germline V lookup: CDR1 GTSNPN, CDR2 SVGIG (reference sequence). CDR3 amino acids: CAWSVGGEAFF. CDR3 DNA: TGTGCCTGGAGTGTAGGGGGTGAAGCTTTCTTT.

This clone was counted a few times. Other DNA sequences in the sample encode the same CDR3. The rearrangement joins TRBV20-1 to TRBJ1-2; D remains unclear. This CDR3 comprises 9 residues. Germline V gene data show CDR1 as DFQATT and CDR2 as SNEGSKA (reference sequence). V lost 6 bases to trimming and J lost 4 bases, with 3 bases between them. The CDR3 DNA reads TGCAGTGCGACCTATGGCTACACCTTC. Its protein product is CSATYGYTF.

This clone is judged large. This chain links TRBV7-9 with TRBJ2-2, with 8 bases identical to TRBD2. J lost 4 bases, V lost 2 bases, and 3 bases had no gene match. Germline V gene lookup returns CDR1 SEHNR and CDR2 FQNEAQ (reference sequence). The CDR3 totals 15 residues. Here the CDR3 reads CASSLYRGGTGELFF. The CDR3, as DNA: TGTGCCAGCAGCTTATATCGGGGGGGCACCGGGGAGCTGTTTTTT. Looking up the rest from reference TRBV7-9 and TRBJ2-2 gives the full variable domain: DTGVSQNPRHKITKRGQNVTFRCDPISEHNRLYWYRQTLGQGPEFLTYFQNEAQLEKSRLLSDRFSAERPKGSFSTLEIQRTEQGDSAMYLCASSLYRGGTGELFFGEGSRLTVL.

This clone was found once. The rearrangement links TRBV7-9 to TRBJ2-1; the match to TRBD1 covers 7 bases. V dropped 7 bases and J dropped 3; count of bases not matched to a gene: 6. There are 14 residues in the CDR3. In germline, CDR1 is SEHNR, CDR2 FQNEAQ (reference sequence). The CDR3: CASIDGTDYNEQFF. As DNA, the CDR3 is TGTGCCAGCATCGATGGGACAGACTACAATGAGCAGTTCTTC.

This chain's CDR3 is CASSSRSGANVLTF. The CDR3 bases are TGCGCCAGCAGCTCAAGATCCGGGGCCAACGTCCTGACTTTC. The chain combines TRBV5-1 with TRBJ2-6; D is ambiguous. Trimming took 3 bases from V and 4 from J, leaving 8 bases between them. Germline values: CDR1 SGHRS, CDR2 YFSETQ. The CDR3 spans 14 residues.

The chain recombines TRBV6-1 with TRBJ1-1; no clear D gene. Trimming took off 8 bases at V and 1 base at J, with 11 bases between the two ends. Germline CDR1 reads MNHNS; CDR2 reads SASEGT. There are 13 residues in the CDR3. Here the CDR3 DNA reads TGTGCCAGCCGGTTAGCAGGGAACACTGAAGCTTTCTTT. Translating it yields CASRLAGNTEAFF.

The V call is TRBV2, the J call TRBJ1-2; D gene ambiguous. The germline V and J ends were trimmed by 4 bases and 5 bases, with 17 bases remaining between them. Per germline, CDR1 SNHLY and CDR2 FYNNEI. The length of the CDR3 is 15 residues. This chain's CDR3 is CASSARTVVIYGYTF. The DNA for the CDR3 is TGTGCCAGCAGTGCCCGGACGGTGGTCATTTATGGCTACACCTTC.

The V gene is TRBV6-4, the J gene TRBJ2-7; D perhaps matches TRBD2 (5 bases). The V and J ends lost 4 bases and 1 base respectively, with 20 bases between them. CDR3 size: 17 residues. Germline loops: CDR1 MRHNA, CDR2 SNTAGT. The CDR3 loop reads CASSVKSGAGDSYEQYF. The CDR3 DNA is TGTGCCAGCAGTGTAAAATCAGGAGCCGGGGATTCCTACGAGCAGTACTTC.

This chain links TRBV6-5 with TRBJ1-2, with D hard to call. Germline CDR1 and CDR2: MNHEY and SVGAGI. V lost 0 bases and J 4 bases, leaving 12 bases between the germline ends. CDR3 size: 15 residues. The CDR3 nucleotides read TGTGCCAGCAGTTACTCCGGTCGGCGACTCTATGGCTACACCTTC. It specifies CASSYSGRRLYGYTF.

This clone was observed once. The chain uses TRBV6-1 and TRBJ1-6; D remains unclear. Germline V gives CDR1 MNHNS, CDR2 SASEGT. V was clipped by 3 bases and J by 8 bases, with 11 bases between them. The CDR3 totals 14 residues. CDR3 protein: CASSDPQTYSPLHF. DNA for the CDR3: TGTGCCAGCAGTGATCCTCAAACCTATTCACCCCTCCACTTT.

This clone has only a few counts. The chain carries TRBV9 and TRBJ2-3, with a possible D match to TRBD1 (6 bases). This CDR3 is built from 17 residues. Germline V gives CDR1 SGDLS, CDR2 YYNGEE. V was cut by 0 bases and J by 1 base, with 15 bases left in between. In DNA form, the CDR3 reads TGTGCCAGCAGCGTAGGGTTGTCGACAGGCCGCACAGATACGCAGTATTTT. Protein sequence: CASSVGLSTGRTDTQYF.

The J gene is TRBJ1-2, the V gene TRBV2, with D uncertain. The CDR3 length is 13 residues. Germline values: CDR1 SNHLY, CDR2 FYNNEI. V gave up 3 bases and J gave up 6 bases, with 11 bases separating them. The DNA for the CDR3 is TGTGCCAGCAGTGATTTGACGATCGATGGCTACACCTTC. Its translation: CASSDLTIDGYTF.

The chain employs TRBV11-2 and TRBJ2-4; tentatively, D is TRBD1 or TRBD2 (7 bases each). CDR1 SGHAT and CDR2 FQNNGV come from the germline V gene. The CDR3 extends over 15 amino acids. V was trimmed by 2 bases and J by 7 bases, leaving 15 bases between them. The CDR3 DNA sequence: TGTGCCAGCAGCTTATGGGCAGGGGGGGAGAACATTCAGTACTTC. It yields the protein CASSLWAGGENIQYF. Full variable domain (remainder filled in from reference TRBV11-2 and TRBJ2-4): EAGVAQSPRYKIIEKRQSVAFWCNPISGHATLYWYQQILGQGPKLLIQFQNNGVVDDSQLPKDRFSAERLKGVDSTLKIQPAKLEDSAVYLCASSLWAGGENIQYFGAGTRLSVL.

The chain recombines TRBV10-3 with TRBJ1-1, with 7 bases matching TRBD1. CDR1 and CDR2 from the germline V gene are ENHRY and SYGVKD. V trimming: 7 bases; J trimming: 4 bases; junction bases outside the gene matches: 6. The CDR3 is made up of 13 amino acids. CDR3 in DNA: TGTGCCATCACCCTACGGACAGGCACTGAAGCTTTCTTT. Translation: CAITLRTGTEAFF.

The rearrangement joins TRBV29-1 to TRBJ1-1; D is uncertain. The V gene lost 7 bases and the J gene lost 2 bases, with 14 bases spanning the gap. The CDR3 totals 13 residues. Per germline, CDR1 SQVTM and CDR2 ANQGSEA. The CDR3 coding sequence is TGCAGCGCGGCCCGGGAGTCCAACACTGAAGCTTTCTTT. As protein: CSAARESNTEAFF.

V and J are TRBV6-1 and TRBJ1-2, with 8 bases lining up with TRBD1. The CDR3 length is 16 residues. Germline CDR1 reads MNHNS; CDR2 reads SASEGT. J gave up 2 bases and V 2 bases, and 7 bases lay outside the gene matches. CDR3 protein: CASSERQDRVNYGYTF. In nucleotides, the CDR3 is TGTGCCAGCAGTGAACGTCAGGACAGGGTGAACTATGGCTACACCTTC.